One sample yielded the 27 T cell receptor beta chains listed below, sequenced in a study of blood T cell repertoires in COVID-19. Produced via immunoSEQ multiplex PCR; TCRdb's table is partial and in-frame only. The sample carries 50,000 to 65,000 clones, about four fifths recorded once. What was sequenced was peripheral blood. These receptor sequences come from a human donor in a cohort sampled during active COVID-19.

This clone was found a few times. J is TRBJ1-6 and V is TRBV19, with D perhaps matching TRBD1 (6 bases). This CDR3 is built from 15 residues. Germline-derived CDR1 and CDR2 are LNHDA and SQIVND (reference sequence). V was shortened by 6 bases and J by 2 bases, with 11 bases between the two germline ends. CDR3 nucleotide sequence: TGTGCCAGTAGACAGGGTGGAACCTATAATTCACCCCTCCACTTT. This encodes CASRQGGTYNSPLHF. Together with reference TRBV19 and TRBJ1-6, the CDR3 gives the full variable domain: DGGITQSPKYLFRKEGQNVTLSCEQNLNHDAMYWYRQDPGQGLRLIYYSQIVNDFQKGDIAEGYSVSREKKESFPLTVTSAQKNPTAFYLCASRQGGTYNSPLHFGNGTRLTVT.

The table lists this clone with a count of one. The J gene is TRBJ2-7, the V gene TRBV29-1; tentatively, D is TRBD1 (5 bases). Germline lookup yields CDR1 SQVTM and CDR2 ANQGSEA. This CDR3 has 14 residues. Trimming removed 7 bases from V and 4 bases from J, with 20 bases in between. The CDR3 DNA reads as TGCAGCGCAACCCGGGCAGGGCCTGGGTACGAGCAGTACTTC. Translation: CSATRAGPGYEQYF.

The rearrangement links TRBV2 to TRBJ1-1; 8 positions match TRBD1. The V gene end was trimmed by 6 bases and the J gene end by 3 bases; junction bases not matched to a gene: 3. Per the germline V gene, CDR1 is SNHLY and CDR2 is FYNNEI. CDR3 size: 13 residues. The CDR3 protein is CASRTGDDTEAFF. Here the CDR3 DNA reads TGTGCCAGCAGGACAGGGGACGACACTGAAGCTTTCTTT.

The chain recombines TRBV5-4 with TRBJ2-3; a weak D match, TRBD2 (7 bases). The CDR3 loop spans 17 amino acids. V dropped 4 bases and J dropped 0 bases, with 18 bases sitting between them. Germline V gene lookup returns CDR1 SGHNT and CDR2 YYREEE (reference sequence). CDR3 nucleotides: TGTGCCAGCAGCCGTCCAGAGGCGGGGGCTAGCACAGATACGCAGTATTTT. This translates into CASSRPEAGASTDTQYF. Looking up the rest from reference TRBV5-4 and TRBJ2-3 gives the full variable domain: ETGVTQSPTHLIKTRGQQVTLRCSSQSGHNTVSWYQQALGQGPQFIFQYYREEENGRGNFPPRFSGLQFPNYSSELNVNALELDDSALYLCASSRPEAGASTDTQYFGPGTRLTVL.

The genes are TRBV11-1 and TRBJ2-3; 9 nucleotides agree with TRBD1. CDR3 length: 16 residues. V shed 5 bases and J 4 bases; nucleotides not matched to a gene: 10. Germline loops: CDR1 SGHAT, CDR2 FQDESV (reference sequence). The CDR3 is CASSPGQGRGPDTQYF. CDR3 bases: TGTGCCAGCAGCCCGGGACAGGGCCGAGGGCCAGATACGCAGTATTTT.

The rearrangement uses TRBV19 and TRBJ1-1; 11 bases line up with TRBD1. The CDR3 length is 15 residues. V was clipped by 7 bases and J by 5 bases; unmatched bases: 9. The germline V gene has CDR1 LNHDA and CDR2 SQIVND (reference sequence). DNA of the CDR3: TGTGCCAGTACCACAACCTGGGACAGGGGGACTGAAGCTTTCTTT. Translated, it gives CASTTTWDRGTEAFF.

This sequence joins TRBV29-1 and TRBJ2-3, with D perhaps matching TRBD1 (5 bases). The ends were cut back, 8 bases at V and 2 bases at J, with 17 bases in the middle. Germline V gene sequence: CDR1 SQVTM, CDR2 ANQGSEA. The CDR3 runs 14 residues. The CDR3 reads CSFGHPSFTDTQYF. CDR3 sequence (DNA): TGCAGCTTCGGACACCCCTCATTCACAGATACGCAGTATTTT.

The chain couples TRBV28 to TRBJ2-4; D perhaps matches TRBD2 (6 bases). V lost 3 bases and J 3 bases, leaving 15 bases between the germline ends. The germline gives CDR1 MDHEN, CDR2 SYDVKM. CDR3 size: 16 residues. CDR3 bases: TGTGCCAGCAGTTTGGGCCGAGCGGGCGTCAAAAACATTCAGTACTTC. Translating gives CASSLGRAGVKNIQYF.

The chain couples TRBV19 to TRBJ1-5; 7 nucleotides align to TRBD1. The germline CDR1 and CDR2 sequences are LNHDA and SQIVND (reference sequence). Germline trimming cut 2 bases from V and 4 bases from J; bases unmatched to any gene: 11. This CDR3 is built from 17 residues. The CDR3 nucleotides read TGTGCCAGTAGTATATCCCGGGACAGAGATTTTAATCAGCCCCAGCATTTT. Translation: CASSISRDRDFNQPQHF.

This chain links TRBV6-5 with TRBJ2-3; TRBD2 aligns across 10 bases. Germline-derived CDR1 and CDR2 are MNHEY and SVGAGI. The ends lost 2 bases at V and 2 bases at J; junction bases unmatched: 4. This CDR3 region has 16 residues. For the CDR3, the DNA is TGTGCCAGCAGTTACCGAGCGGGAGGGCCCACAGATACGCAGTATTTT. Amino acids: CASSYRAGGPTDTQYF.

The V gene is TRBV20-1, the J gene TRBJ1-5, with D perhaps TRBD1 (5 bases). Germline V gives CDR1 DFQATT, CDR2 SNEGSKA (reference sequence). The CDR3 totals 13 residues. Trimming cost V 3 bases and J 1 base, with 7 bases left between them. Written as DNA, the CDR3 is TGCAGTGCTAGTACAGGAAGCAATCAGCCCCAGCATTTT. As protein: CSASTGSNQPQHF.

This clone was observed once. The chain is built from TRBV19 and TRBJ2-5; 7 bases are a match to TRBD1. From germline, CDR1 is LNHDA and CDR2 SQIVND (reference sequence). Trimming cost V 5 bases and J 4 bases; bases outside gene matches: 4. CDR3 length: 13 residues. The CDR3 sequence: CASSPRQGETQYF. The CDR3 DNA sequence: TGTGCCAGTAGTCCGCGACAGGGAGAGACCCAGTACTTC.

CDR3 protein: CASSNQGYEQYF. The CDR3 DNA is TGTGCCAGCAGTAATCAGGGCTACGAGCAGTACTTC. This chain connects TRBV6-5 to TRBJ2-7; tentative D call: TRBD1 (5 bases). The CDR3 has 12 residues. The V gene lost 5 bases and the J gene lost 3 bases, with 8 bases spanning the gap. CDR1 MNHEY and CDR2 SVGAGI come from the germline V gene.

This sequence joins TRBV10-3 and TRBJ2-1, with 9 bases identical to TRBD2. This CDR3 spans 14 amino acids. Trimming at V came to 7 bases and at J to 5 bases, leaving 6 bases not matched to a gene. Germline CDR1 reads ENHRY; CDR2 reads SYGVKD. For the CDR3, the DNA is TGTGCCATCACGGGGCGGGAGGGGGACAATGAGCAGTTCTTC. Translation gives CAITGREGDNEQFF.

The table lists this clone with a few counts. V gene TRBV18 combines with J gene TRBJ2-7, with D hard to call. The V end lost 3 bases, the J end lost 2 bases, and 11 bases lay between the germline ends. The germline V gene has CDR1 KGHSH and CDR2 LQKENI. The CDR3 is made up of 14 amino acids. CDR3 protein: CASSPSQSPYEQYF. The CDR3 bases are TGTGCCAGCTCACCTAGCCAGAGCCCCTACGAGCAGTACTTC.

This clone was observed a handful of times. V usage is TRBV27 and J usage is TRBJ1-6; no firm D call. In germline, CDR1 is MNHEY, CDR2 SMNVEV (reference sequence). The CDR3 consists of 12 residues. V lost 7 bases, J lost 9 bases, and 10 bases lay in between. CDR3 loop: CASTPRGSPLHF. CDR3 sequence (DNA): TGTGCCAGCACCCCCAGAGGTTCACCCCTCCACTTT.

This clone has more than one count but fewer than ten. This chain uses TRBV21-1 with TRBJ1-6; TRBD1 was called by the table and not checked on the DNA. TRBV21-1 is an annotated pseudogene. This CDR3 comprises 15 residues. DNA of the CDR3: TGTGCCAGCAGCCCCCGGGACAGGGGGAATTCACCCCTCCACTTT. Its protein is CASSPRDRGNSPLHF.

The table lists this clone with a count of one. V usage is TRBV13 and J usage is TRBJ2-7, with a tentative D call TRBD2 (5 bases). Germline-derived CDR1 and CDR2 are PRHDT and FYEKMQ (reference sequence). The V end lost 5 bases, the J end lost 3 bases, and 8 bases lay between the germline ends. The CDR3 sequence is 12 residues long. The CDR3 DNA sequence: TGTGCCAGCAGCCATGGGAGCTACGAGCAGTACTTC. It specifies CASSHGSYEQYF.

The chain links TRBV4-1 to TRBJ1-2, with 7 bases identical to TRBD1. V dropped 0 bases and J dropped 3; count of bases not matched to a gene: 10. This CDR3 has 17 amino acids. Germline V gene data show CDR1 as MGHRA and CDR2 as YSYEKL. CDR3 amino acids: CASSQDPYKGADYGYTF. The CDR3 DNA sequence: TGCGCCAGCAGCCAAGACCCCTATAAGGGGGCGGACTATGGCTACACCTTC.

This chain joins TRBV14 and TRBJ2-1, with D uncertain. V lost 1 base and J 12 bases, leaving 13 bases between the germline ends. Germline V gene lookup returns CDR1 SGHDN and CDR2 FVKESK. The CDR3 has 13 amino acids. The CDR3 here is CASSQVAEMGQFF. The CDR3 bases are TGTGCCAGCAGCCAAGTAGCAGAGATGGGGCAGTTCTTC.

The V gene is TRBV7-3, the J gene TRBJ2-1; TRBD2 aligns across 8 bases. Trimming took 6 bases from V and 9 from J; bases not matched to a gene: 7. The CDR3 covers 13 residues. In germline, CDR1 is SGHTA, CDR2 FQGTGA. CDR3 loop: CASSREGWGEQFF. DNA of the CDR3: TGTGCCAGCAGTCGGGAGGGCTGGGGTGAGCAGTTCTTC.

This rearrangement joins TRBV5-1 to TRBJ2-3, with 12 positions matching TRBD2. Germline V gene data show CDR1 as SGHRS and CDR2 as YFSETQ. V lost 6 bases and J lost 6; bases outside the gene matches: 8. The CDR3 has 15 residues. CDR3 sequence: CASTLGLAGRDTQYF. The CDR3 DNA follows: TGCGCCAGCACCCTGGGACTAGCGGGTAGGGATACGCAGTATTTT.

There are many counts of this clone. The J gene is TRBJ2-1, the V gene TRBV19; 12 positions match TRBD2. CDR1 and CDR2 (germline): LNHDA, SQIVND (reference sequence). This CDR3 is built from 15 residues. Unmatched junction bases numbered 9, after V lost 6 bases and J lost 9 bases. CDR3 DNA: TGTGCCAGTAGACTGGGACTAGCGGGTAAAGGTGAGCAGTTCTTC. Its protein is CASRLGLAGKGEQFF.

The chain joins TRBV5-1 to TRBJ1-3; D might be TRBD1 (5 bases). V shed 5 bases and J shed 2 bases, with 14 bases lying between them. The CDR3 is made up of 15 amino acids. Germline CDR1 reads SGHRS; CDR2 reads YFSETQ. Here the CDR3 DNA reads TGCGCCAGCAGTCCTGGGGCTTTGACTGGAAACACCATATATTTT. This gives the protein CASSPGALTGNTIYF.

The rearrangement links TRBV3-1 (or the pseudogene TRBV3-2) to TRBJ2-3; D not resolved. Deletions cut 0 bases from V and 6 bases from J, with 7 bases between. This CDR3 contains 13 residues. Per germline, CDR1 LGHDT and CDR2 YNNKEL (reference sequence). The CDR3 coding sequence is TGTGCCAGCAGCCAAGATTGGGCGGATACGCAGTATTTT. Its translation: CASSQDWADTQYF.

The table lists this clone with a few counts. This chain links TRBV7-9 with TRBJ1-5, with D unclear. Trimming cost V 7 bases and J 3 bases, with 13 bases left between them. This CDR3 has 14 amino acids. Germline-derived CDR1 and CDR2 are SEHNR and FQNEAQ (reference sequence). Here the CDR3 DNA reads TGTGCCAGCACCGCCGGGGTTGACAATCAGCCCCAGCATTTT. Translating gives CASTAGVDNQPQHF.

Written as DNA, the CDR3 is TGTGCCTGGAGGATGGACAGGGAGGGCTACACCTTC. This translates into CAWRMDREGYTF. This chain links TRBV30 with TRBJ1-2; 8 bases map to TRBD1. The germline V gene has CDR1 GTSNPN and CDR2 SVGIG (reference sequence). Trimming took 3 bases from V and 8 from J; bases not matched to a gene: 5. This CDR3 has 12 residues. The entire variable domain, with the rest obtained from reference TRBV30 and TRBJ1-2, is as follows: SQTIHQWPATLVQPVGSPLSLECTVEGTSNPNLYWYRQAAGRGLQLLFYSVGIGQISSEVPQNLSASRPQDRQFILSSKKLLLSDSGFYLCAWRMDREGYTFGSGTRLTVV.